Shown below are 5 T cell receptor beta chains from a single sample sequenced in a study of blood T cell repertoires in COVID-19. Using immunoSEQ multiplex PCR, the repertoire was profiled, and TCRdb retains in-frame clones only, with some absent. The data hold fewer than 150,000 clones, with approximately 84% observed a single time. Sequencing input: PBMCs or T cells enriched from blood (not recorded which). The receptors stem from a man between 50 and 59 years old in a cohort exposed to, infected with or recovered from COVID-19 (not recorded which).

The CDR3 loop is CASSLSGRGLEAFF. The CDR3 bases are TGCGCCAGCAGCTTGTCTGGCAGGGGGCTAGAAGCTTTCTTT. V gene TRBV5-1 combines with J gene TRBJ1-1, with 8 bases matching TRBD1. The CDR3 totals 14 residues. V was clipped by 1 base and J by 8 bases; unmatched bases: 7. Looked up from germline, CDR1 is SGHRS and CDR2 is YFSETQ. The entire variable domain, with the rest obtained from reference TRBV5-1 and TRBJ1-1, is as follows: KAGVTQTPRYLIKTRGQQVTLSCSPISGHRSVSWYQQTPGQGLQFLFEYFSETQRNKGNFPGRFSGRQFSNSRSEMNVSTLELGDSALYLCASSLSGRGLEAFFGQGTRLTVV.

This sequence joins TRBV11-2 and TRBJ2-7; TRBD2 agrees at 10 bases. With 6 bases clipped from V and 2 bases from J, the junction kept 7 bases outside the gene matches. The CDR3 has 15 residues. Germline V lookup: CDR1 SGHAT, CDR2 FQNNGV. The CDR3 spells CASSKTGTSAYEQYF. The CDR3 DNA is TGTGCCAGCAGTAAAACCGGGACTAGCGCCTACGAGCAGTACTTC.

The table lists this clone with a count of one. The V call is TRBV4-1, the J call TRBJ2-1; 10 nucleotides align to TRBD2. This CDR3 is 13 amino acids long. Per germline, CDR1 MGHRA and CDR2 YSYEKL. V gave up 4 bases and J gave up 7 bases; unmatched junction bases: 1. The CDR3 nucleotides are TGCGCCAGCAGCCCGGGACTAGCGAATGAGCAGTTCTTC. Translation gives CASSPGLANEQFF.

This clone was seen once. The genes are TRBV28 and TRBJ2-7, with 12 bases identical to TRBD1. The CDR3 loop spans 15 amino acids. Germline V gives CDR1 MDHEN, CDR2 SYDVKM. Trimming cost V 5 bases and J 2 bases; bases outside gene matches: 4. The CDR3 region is CASSRDRGLAYEQYF. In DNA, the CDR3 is TGTGCCAGCAGTAGGGACAGGGGGCTAGCCTACGAGCAGTACTTC.

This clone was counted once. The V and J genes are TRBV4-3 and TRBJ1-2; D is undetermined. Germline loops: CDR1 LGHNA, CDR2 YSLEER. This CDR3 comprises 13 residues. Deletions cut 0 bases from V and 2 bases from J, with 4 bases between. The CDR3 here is CASSQDGNYGYTF. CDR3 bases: TGCGCCAGCAGCCAAGACGGGAACTATGGCTACACCTTC.